The 24 T cell receptor beta chains presented below share a single source sample, sequenced in a study of blood T cell repertoires in COVID-19. Some clones are missing from TCRdb's copy, which holds only in-frame ones; the method was immunoSEQ multiplex PCR. The data show 150,000 to 200,000 clones, 80% to 85% seen once. The sample comprised PBMCs or T cells enriched from blood (not recorded which). The receptors originated from a woman aged 45-65 years who had recovered from COVID-19.

This clone has a single count. The rearrangement joins TRBV6-5 to TRBJ2-5, with D unclear. Germline assignment: CDR1 MNHEY and CDR2 SVGAGI. Trimming removed 6 bases at V and 5 bases at J, with 19 bases between. The CDR3 extends over 15 amino acids. The CDR3 DNA sequence: TGTGCCAGCAGGTTCTTGACTGCTAGAATGGAGACCCAGTACTTC. It specifies CASRFLTARMETQYF.

This chain links TRBV9 with TRBJ1-1, with D unresolved. This CDR3 contains 14 residues. Germline V gene data show CDR1 as SGDLS and CDR2 as YYNGEE. Deletions cut 0 bases from V and 0 bases from J, with 6 bases between. The CDR3 here is CASSVEQLNTEAFF. CDR3 sequence (DNA): TGTGCCAGCAGCGTAGAACAGCTGAACACTGAAGCTTTCTTT.

The genes are TRBV10-2 and TRBJ1-1; TRBD1 matches 8 bases. V lost 4 bases and J lost 4; bases outside the gene matches: 2. The CDR3 is 13 amino acids. Germline V gene lookup returns CDR1 WSHSY and CDR2 SAAADI. CDR3 amino acids: CASSAQGVTEAFF. The CDR3 bases are TGCGCCAGCAGTGCACAGGGGGTCACTGAAGCTTTCTTT.

This chain uses TRBV7-8 with TRBJ2-7; 10 nucleotides line up with TRBD1. Germline V gene sequence: CDR1 SGHVS, CDR2 FQNEAQ. With 2 bases clipped from V and 1 base from J, the junction kept 8 bases outside the gene matches. The CDR3 is made up of 17 amino acids. CDR3 DNA sequence: TGTGCCAGCAGCTTAACTACCGGGACAGGGGATTCCTACGAGCAGTACTTC. Its protein product is CASSLTTGTGDSYEQYF. The variable domain in full, completed from reference TRBV7-8 and TRBJ2-7, reads GAGVSQSPRYKVAKRGQDVALRCDPISGHVSLFWYQQALGQGPEFLTYFQNEAQLDKSGLPSDRFFAERPEGSVSTLKIQRTQQEDSAVYLCASSLTTGTGDSYEQYFGPGTRLTVT.

This clone was seen a few times. V and J are TRBV28 and TRBJ2-1; 7 bases agree with TRBD2. The CDR3 covers 15 residues. The ends lost 2 bases at V and 5 bases at J; junction bases unmatched: 6. In germline, CDR1 is MDHEN, CDR2 SYDVKM. The CDR3 nucleotides read TGTGCCAGCAGTTTAGCGGGAGTGAGGGACAATGAGCAGTTCTTC. This gives the protein CASSLAGVRDNEQFF.

The chain uses TRBV11-2 and TRBJ2-5, with 7 bases aligning to TRBD1. The CDR3 runs 14 residues. V was clipped by 5 bases and J by 1 base; unmatched bases: 4. The germline V gene has CDR1 SGHAT and CDR2 FQNNGV. This chain's CDR3 is CASSARQGQETQYF. The CDR3 DNA is TGTGCCAGCAGCGCTAGACAGGGCCAAGAGACCCAGTACTTC.

The chain is built from TRBV7-2 and TRBJ1-2; D is uncertain. V was cut by 5 bases and J by 5 bases, with 15 bases left in between. The CDR3 has 14 residues. Germline V CDR1 and CDR2: SGHTA, FQGNSA. In DNA, the CDR3 is TGTGCCAGCAGCCCCTCGTCAGACAATTATGGCTACACCTTC. This sequence encodes CASSPSSDNYGYTF.

This CDR3 reads CASSIQAGRGTDTQYF. The CDR3 nucleotides are TGTGCCAGTAGTATTCAAGCAGGGAGGGGCACAGATACGCAGTATTTT. V and J are TRBV19 and TRBJ2-3; 7 positions agree with TRBD2. In germline, CDR1 is LNHDA, CDR2 SQIVND (reference sequence). The CDR3 length is 16 residues. V lost 3 bases and J lost 1; bases outside the gene matches: 7.

This sequence joins TRBV20-1 and TRBJ2-1, with a possible D match to TRBD2 (7 bases). V was clipped by 3 bases and J by 6 bases, with 24 bases between them. The germline gives CDR1 DFQATT, CDR2 SNEGSKA (reference sequence). This CDR3 spans 17 amino acids. CDR3 sequence (DNA): TGCAGTGCTAGTGGGGGGGGGCTTTTTAGGCCGGGCAATGAGCAGTTCTTC. Its protein product is CSASGGGLFRPGNEQFF.

This chain links TRBV27 with TRBJ1-2; D unresolved. CDR3 length equals 12 residues. The V and J ends lost 8 bases and 4 bases respectively, with 11 bases between them. Germline loops: CDR1 MNHEY, CDR2 SMNVEV (reference sequence). CDR3 coding DNA: TGTGCCAGCTCCGACACCGCCTATGGCTACACCTTC. Protein sequence: CASSDTAYGYTF.

This clone showed up just a few times. V is TRBV2 and J is TRBJ1-5; D remains unclear. CDR1 and CDR2 from the germline V gene are SNHLY and FYNNEI. This CDR3 region has 14 residues. V was cut by 7 bases and J by 8 bases, with 18 bases left in between. The CDR3 region has the DNA TGTGCCAGCAATTCGTACTCCGGGTTGGAGCCCCAGCATTTT. It encodes CASNSYSGLEPQHF. The full variable domain, its missing parts supplied by reference TRBV2 and TRBJ1-5, is EPEVTQTPSHQVTQMGQEVILRCVPISNHLYFYWYRQILGQKVEFLVSFYNNEISEKSEIFDDQFSVERPDGSNFTLKIRSTKLEDSAMYFCASNSYSGLEPQHFGDGTRLSIL.

This chain links TRBV28 with TRBJ2-4; D is possibly TRBD2 (5 bases). Trimming took 3 bases from V and 1 from J, leaving 13 bases between them. There are 16 residues in the CDR3. Germline-derived CDR1 and CDR2 are MDHEN and SYDVKM. CDR3 sequence: CASSFNGMGAKNIQYF. CDR3 coding DNA: TGTGCCAGCAGTTTTAACGGGATGGGGGCCAAAAACATTCAGTACTTC.

This chain links TRBV12-3 or TRBV12-4 with TRBJ2-1; maybe TRBD1 (6 bases). This CDR3 region has 13 residues. The V gene lost 5 bases and the J gene lost 13 bases, with 18 bases spanning the gap. The CDR3 reads CASSGLGAELQFF. CDR3 coding DNA: TGTGCCAGCAGTGGACTGGGGGCCGAGCTACAGTTCTTC.

This clone was found a few times. The chain uses TRBV9 and TRBJ1-2; no definite D call. Trimming removed 0 bases from V and 0 bases from J, with 6 bases in between. Germline values: CDR1 SGDLS, CDR2 YYNGEE. CDR3 size: 14 residues. CDR3 DNA sequence: TGTGCCAGCAGCGTAGCTACGGCTAACTATGGCTACACCTTC. Amino acid sequence: CASSVATANYGYTF.

The chain links TRBV28 to TRBJ2-1, with TRBD1 identical over 9 bases. The CDR3 is 13 residues long. Losses at the gene ends were 1 base for V and 12 bases for J; bases not matched to a gene: 4. Germline CDR1 and CDR2: MDHEN and SYDVKM. CDR3 in DNA: TGTGCCAGCAGTTTATCAGGGACAGGGTTGCAGTTCTTC. This codes for CASSLSGTGLQFF.

The chain has TRBV19 and TRBJ1-2, with 7 bases that match TRBD1. The junction had 8 bases not matched to a gene; V was cut back by 6 bases and J by 4 bases. Germline loops: CDR1 LNHDA, CDR2 SQIVND (reference sequence). The CDR3 has 14 amino acids. This CDR3 is CASSHRGVGYGYTF. CDR3 bases: TGTGCCAGTAGCCACAGGGGAGTCGGCTATGGCTACACCTTC.

The chain is built from TRBV3-1 (or the pseudogene TRBV3-2) and TRBJ1-3; tentatively, D is TRBD1 (5 bases). This CDR3 contains 15 residues. The ends were cut back, 0 bases at V and 2 bases at J, with 8 bases in the middle. Germline CDR1 reads LGHDT; CDR2 reads YNNKEL (reference sequence). CDR3 coding DNA: TGTGCCAGCAGCCAAGATACAGGCACTGGAAACACCATATATTTT. It is translated as CASSQDTGTGNTIYF.

CDR3: CASSPAQGGAPLHF. The CDR3 nucleotides are TGTGCCAGCAGCCCCGCTCAGGGTGGGGCACCCCTCCACTTT. The chain carries TRBV7-2 and TRBJ1-6; D may be TRBD1 (5 bases). Germline CDR1 and CDR2: SGHTA and FQGNSA. This CDR3 region has 14 residues. V was trimmed by 5 bases and J by 11 bases, leaving 16 bases between them.

In its sample, this clone was seen a few times. The rearrangement joins TRBV6-2 or TRBV6-3 to TRBJ2-7; 10 bases match TRBD2. The length of the CDR3 is 15 residues. Germline V gives CDR1 MNHEY, CDR2 SVGEGT. V lost 5 bases to trimming and J lost 1 base; unmatched junction nucleotides: 5. CDR3 region: CASSNPGLASYEQYF. The CDR3, as DNA: TGTGCCAGCAGTAATCCGGGACTAGCGTCCTACGAGCAGTACTTC.

The rearrangement links TRBV13 to TRBJ2-7, with D possibly matching TRBD1 (6 bases). Deletions cut 1 base from V and 6 bases from J, with 7 bases between. Per the germline V gene, CDR1 is PRHDT and CDR2 is FYEKMQ (reference sequence). CDR3 length: 12 amino acids. In DNA form, the CDR3 reads TGTGCCAGCAGCTTAGACAGGGCCGAGCAGTACTTC. Encoded protein: CASSLDRAEQYF.

This rearrangement joins TRBV10-3 to TRBJ1-3; 7 bases are shared with TRBD1. Germline V gene data show CDR1 as ENHRY and CDR2 as SYGVKD. Trimming at V came to 2 bases and at J to 8 bases, leaving 9 bases not matched to a gene. The CDR3 is made up of 15 amino acids. The CDR3: CAISEMTGPGDTIYF. The CDR3 coding sequence is TGTGCCATCAGTGAGATGACAGGGCCTGGGGACACCATATATTTT.

This clone turned up a few times. V gene TRBV28 combines with J gene TRBJ1-3; a possible D gene is TRBD1 (5 bases). V was trimmed by 3 bases and J by 3 bases, leaving 12 bases between them. The CDR3 has 15 residues. Germline CDR1 is MDHEN and CDR2 is SYDVKM. Here the CDR3 reads CASSFSGARGNTIYF. The CDR3 DNA is TGTGCCAGCAGTTTCAGCGGGGCGCGTGGAAACACCATATATTTT.

The chain is built from TRBV6-1 and TRBJ1-1, with D maybe TRBD1 (6 bases). Trimming removed 4 bases from V and 1 base from J, with 19 bases in between. The germline V gene has CDR1 MNHNS and CDR2 SASEGT. This CDR3 has 17 amino acids. The CDR3 reads CASSGPNYREWNTEAFF. DNA of the CDR3: TGTGCCAGCAGTGGACCTAATTACAGGGAATGGAACACTGAAGCTTTCTTT.

The chain has TRBV2 and TRBJ2-7, with D tentatively TRBD2 (5 bases). V was clipped by 2 bases and J by 0 bases, with 11 bases between them. Germline loops: CDR1 SNHLY, CDR2 FYNNEI. The CDR3 is made up of 15 amino acids. CDR3 sequence (DNA): TGTGCCAGCAGTGAAAGTCTAGCAGACTCCTACGAGCAGTACTTC. Encoded protein: CASSESLADSYEQYF.